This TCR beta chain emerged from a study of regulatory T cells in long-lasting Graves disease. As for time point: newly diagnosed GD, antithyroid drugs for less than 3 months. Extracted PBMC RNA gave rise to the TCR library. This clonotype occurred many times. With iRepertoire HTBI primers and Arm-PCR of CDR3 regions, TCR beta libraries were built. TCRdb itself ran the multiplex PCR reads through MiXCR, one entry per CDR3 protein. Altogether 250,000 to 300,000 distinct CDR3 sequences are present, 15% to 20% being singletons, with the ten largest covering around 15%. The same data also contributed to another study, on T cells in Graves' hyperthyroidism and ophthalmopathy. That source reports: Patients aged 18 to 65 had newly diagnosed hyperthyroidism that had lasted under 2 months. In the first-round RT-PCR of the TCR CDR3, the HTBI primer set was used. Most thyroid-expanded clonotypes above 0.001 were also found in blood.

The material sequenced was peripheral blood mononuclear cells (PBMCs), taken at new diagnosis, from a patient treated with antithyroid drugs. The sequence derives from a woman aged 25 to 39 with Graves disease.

Here the CDR3 reads CASSTRDRGESEQYF. The CDR3 DNA follows: TGTGCCAGCAGCACCCGGGACAGGGGGGAATCCGAGCAGTACTTC. The V and J genes are TRBV7-2 and TRBJ2-7; 11 nucleotides match TRBD1. Looked up from germline, CDR1 is SGHTA and CDR2 is FQGNSA. This CDR3 has 15 residues. V was clipped by 5 bases and J by 6 bases; unmatched bases: 9.